The T cell receptor beta chain described here comes from a study of blood T cell repertoires in COVID-19. Germline V lookup: CDR1 MDHEN, CDR2 SYDVKM. With 7 bases removed from V and 3 bases from J, the gap between germline ends came to 16 bases. This CDR3 has 15 residues. Authors' processing steps: Cell counts per sample came from amplifying reference gene primers. Libraries were prepared by immunoSEQ multiplex PCR; TCRdb keeps only in-frame clonotypes and omits some of them. From that table come the V and J calls and clone size; the DNA was used to work out D and trimming. This sample has about 110,000 clones; around 84% occur once, and the top ten carry approximately 13%.

Sequencing was done on a sample of peripheral blood. This chain uses TRBV28 with TRBJ1-5; a possible D gene is TRBD1 (6 bases). The TCR was taken from a human donor in a cohort sampled during active COVID-19. The CDR3 protein is CASTSGGDNNQPQHF. CDR3 bases: TGTGCCAGCACCTCGGGGGGGGACAACAATCAGCCCCAGCATTTT.